The rows below give T cell receptor beta chains drawn from one sample of a study of blood T cell repertoires in COVID-19. Some clones are missing from TCRdb's copy, which holds only in-frame ones; the method was immunoSEQ multiplex PCR. This table has 210,000 or so clones, roughly 87% appearing once. Sequencing was performed on PBMCs or T cells enriched from blood (not recorded which). The origin of the receptors is a man aged 25-45 years who had recovered from COVID-19. Both conserved end residues are part of each CDR3. Each record gives: clone size, V gene, D gene, J gene, CDR3 DNA, CDR3 protein. The D gene is left open where the match is weak. Clone size appears in some rows only: once, few, many, or a class for an expanded clone.

>once|TRBV7-8|NA|TRBJ1-1
TGTGCCAGCAGCCCCAACTTAAACACTGAAGCTTTCTTT
CASSPNLNTEAFF
>NA|TRBV30|NA|TRBJ1-6
TGTGCCTGGAGTCTAACGACAGGCTTCTCCTATAATTCACCCCTCCACTTT
CAWSLTTGFSYNSPLHF
>NA|TRBV9|TRBD2|TRBJ2-1
TGTGCCAGCAGTGATTCGATAGCGGGGACCTACAATGAGCAGTTCTTC
CASSDSIAGTYNEQFF
>NA|TRBV24-1|TRBD1|TRBJ2-7
TGTGCCACCAGTGACCCTACAGGGGGCTACGAGCAGTACTTC
CATSDPTGGYEQYF
>NA|TRBV6-2/TRBV6-3|NA|TRBJ1-2
TGTGCCAGCAGCCTCAACAGGGAAATCTATGGCTACACCTTC
CASSLNREIYGYTF
>NA|TRBV19|NA|TRBJ1-5
TGTGCCAGTAGTATAGGTGACAGATTCAATCAGCCCCAGCATTTT
CASSIGDRFNQPQHF
>once|TRBV7-9|NA|TRBJ1-1
TGTGCCAGCAGCCGAGATACCAGCGGATCTGAAGCTTTCTTT
CASSRDTSGSEAFF
>NA|TRBV6-5|TRBD1|TRBJ2-3
TGTGCCAGCAGTCCACCGGGACAGGTCACAGATACGCAGTATTTT
CASSPPGQVTDTQYF
>NA|TRBV28|NA|TRBJ1-6
TGTGCCAGCAGTCTGAGGGTCGCCTATAATTCACCCCTCCACTTT
CASSLRVAYNSPLHF
>NA|TRBV25-1|TRBD2|TRBJ2-5
TGTGCCAGCAGTGAGCGGGAGAAGGGGGAGACCCAGTACTTC
CASSEREKGETQYF
>NA|TRBV19|TRBD1|TRBJ1-5
TGTGCCAGTAGGCGACAGGGAAATAGCAATCAGCCCCAGCATTTT
CASRRQGNSNQPQHF
>NA|TRBV7-2|NA|TRBJ1-3
TGTGCCAGCAGTAGGGGAGGTGGAAACACCATATATTTT
CASSRGGGNTIYF
>once|TRBV28|NA|TRBJ1-2
TGTGCCAGCAGTCGGTGGCAGGGGCGGAAAGCTAACTATGGCTACACCTTC
CASSRWQGRKANYGYTF
>NA|TRBV3-1/TRBV3-2|TRBD2|TRBJ2-2
TGTGCCAGCAGCCCGACTAGCGGGAGGTCTACCGGGGAGCTGTTTTTT
CASSPTSGRSTGELFF
>NA|TRBV6-5|TRBD1|TRBJ1-2
TGTGCCAGCAGGGAGGACAGGCCCTATGGCTACACCTTC
CASREDRPYGYTF
>NA|TRBV6-5|NA|TRBJ2-7
TGTGCCAGCAGCCGGGCCGGGGGAGAGCAGTACTTC
CASSRAGGEQYF
>NA|TRBV4-1|TRBD2|TRBJ2-1
TGCGCCAGCAGCCAAGAACCGGGACTAGCGGGAGTTCCGTTCTTC
CASSQEPGLAGVPFF
>NA|TRBV30|NA|TRBJ2-7
TGTGCCTGGAGCCCCCTCCCGACTATGACCTACGAGCAGTACTTC
CAWSPLPTMTYEQYF
>NA|TRBV10-2|NA|TRBJ2-7
TGCGCCAGCAGAGACCTTTGGGACACGCAGTACTTC
CASRDLWDTQYF
>NA|TRBV6-1|TRBD1|TRBJ1-2
TGTGCCAGCAGTGCAGGGGTGATCGGGACAGGGGGGTATGGCTACACCTTC
CASSAGVIGTGGYGYTF
>once|TRBV4-1|NA|TRBJ2-7
TGCGCCAGCAGCCAAGTCTCGCAGGGAAGGCCCTACGAGCAGTACTTC
CASSQVSQGRPYEQYF
>NA|TRBV12-5|TRBD2|TRBJ2-2
TGTGCTAGTAGGGGCATCTATGCGGGGGGCGTTCGTAGAGCCGGGGAGCTGTTTTTT
CASRGIYAGGVRRAGELFF
>once|TRBV18|NA|TRBJ1-1
TGTGCCAGCTCCCCCCGTGGATCGGGGGAGGTGAACACTGAAGCTTTCTTT
CASSPRGSGEVNTEAFF
>NA|TRBV28|TRBD1|TRBJ2-4
TGTGCCAGCGAGACAGGGGGAAAGGCCAAAAACATTCAGTACTTC
CASETGGKAKNIQYF
>few|TRBV2|TRBD2|TRBJ2-5
TGTGCCAGCAGTGTGCGGCGGGGGGCCCAAGAGACCCAGTACTTC
CASSVRRGAQETQYF
>NA|TRBV9|TRBD1|TRBJ2-3
TGTGCCAGCAGCATCGGACAGGGTGGCACAGATACGCAGTATTTT
CASSIGQGGTDTQYF
>NA|TRBV4-2|TRBD1|TRBJ1-2
TGTGCCAGCAGCCACAGACCTGGGACAGGGGACTATGGCTACACCTTC
CASSHRPGTGDYGYTF
>NA|TRBV12-5|TRBD2|TRBJ2-1
TGTGCTAGTGGTCCCTGGGACAGCCGACTAGCGGAGTACAATGAGCAGTTCTTC
CASGPWDSRLAEYNEQFF
>NA|TRBV12-3/TRBV12-4|NA|TRBJ1-1
TGTGCCAGCAGTCAGGGCCGGGCTTTCTTT
CASSQGRAFF
>NA|TRBV7-6|TRBD1|TRBJ2-5
TGTGCCAGCAGCCACCGACAGGGTGGCGAGACCCAGTACTTC
CASSHRQGGETQYF
>NA|TRBV18|TRBD2|TRBJ2-3
TGTGCCAGCTCACTCGCGACTAGCGGAAAAGGAACAGATACGCAGTATTTT
CASSLATSGKGTDTQYF
>NA|TRBV29-1|NA|TRBJ2-5
TGCAGCGTCTACGTGACCGCGGGGACCCAGTACTTC
CSVYVTAGTQYF
>few|TRBV4-1|TRBD2|TRBJ2-7
TGCGCCAGCAGCCAGGCCTCAGCGGGATTCTACGAGCAGTACTTC
CASSQASAGFYEQYF
>NA|TRBV9|TRBD1|TRBJ1-3
TGTGCCAGCAGCGCTGAGACAGGGCTCGGAAACACCATATATTTT
CASSAETGLGNTIYF
>NA|TRBV6-4|NA|TRBJ2-7
TGTGCCAGCAGTGTCAGGCCAGACGTGGGTGAGCAGTACTTC
CASSVRPDVGEQYF
>NA|TRBV7-8|TRBD1|TRBJ2-3
TGTGCCAGCAGCCAACGAAGGACAGGGGGCGGGAGGCAGTATTTT
CASSQRRTGGGRQYF
>NA|TRBV7-2|NA|TRBJ1-2
TGTGCCAGCAGCCTAGGACAGATGGTCTATGGCTACACCTTC
CASSLGQMVYGYTF
>NA|TRBV28|TRBD1|TRBJ1-6
TGTGCCAGCAGTTCACCGGGACAGCGGAACCCCAATAATTCACCCCTCCACTTT
CASSSPGQRNPNNSPLHF
>NA|TRBV6-6|NA|TRBJ1-6
TGTGCCAGCAGTCAAACCGGTACAGGGAGCTCCTATAATTCACCCCTCCACTTT
CASSQTGTGSSYNSPLHF
>NA|TRBV3-1/TRBV3-2|TRBD2|TRBJ2-1
TGTGCCAGCAGCCTCAGACTAGCGGGAGGCTACAATGAGCAGTTCTTC
CASSLRLAGGYNEQFF
>once|TRBV6-5|TRBD1|TRBJ2-7
TGTGCCGTGGGCCGACAGGGGGTGGGCGAGCAGTACTTC
CAVGRQGVGEQYF
>NA|TRBV28|TRBD1|TRBJ2-7
TGTGCCAGCAGCTTCAACCGGGACAGGGTTGACGAGCAGTACTTC
CASSFNRDRVDEQYF
>NA|TRBV18|NA|TRBJ1-3
TGTGCCAGCTCACCCCAAGGCGAAGGAGGCACCATATATTTT
CASSPQGEGGTIYF
>once|TRBV4-2|NA|TRBJ1-1
TGTGCCAGCAGCCAAGATTGGAGGGGCAGCAGCTATTTT
CASSQDWRGSSYF
>NA|TRBV24-1|NA|TRBJ2-5
TGTGCCACCAGTGCGGAGGAGACCCAGTACTTC
CATSAEETQYF
>NA|TRBV9|TRBD2|TRBJ2-1
TGTGCCAGCAGCTCCGGGACTAGCAGGGGGGAGAGAGATGAGCAGTTCTTC
CASSSGTSRGERDEQFF
>once|TRBV5-1|TRBD2|TRBJ2-3
TGCGCCAGCAGTAGACTAGCGGATACGCAGTATTTT
CASSRLADTQYF
>NA|TRBV2|TRBD1|TRBJ1-3
TGTGCCAGCAGTGCGGGACAGGGTTTTGGAAACACCATATATTTT
CASSAGQGFGNTIYF
>NA|TRBV19|TRBD2|TRBJ2-3
TGTGCCAGCACGCGGCGGGGGGACACAGATACGCAGTATTTT
CASTRRGDTDTQYF
>NA|TRBV10-3|NA|TRBJ1-2
TGTGCCATCAGTGACGCCGGGGGGGTTAACTATGGCTACACCTTC
CAISDAGGVNYGYTF
>NA|TRBV7-2|TRBD2|TRBJ2-2
TGTGCCAGCAGGACGGGAGGACGGGGGGAGCTGTTTTTT
CASRTGGRGELFF
>NA|TRBV6-5|TRBD1|TRBJ2-7
TGTGCCAGCAGTTACTTTCGGACAGGGGGAGTCGAGCAGTACTTC
CASSYFRTGGVEQYF
>NA|TRBV6-5|TRBD1|TRBJ2-3
TGTGCCAGCAGGGAGCCGACAGGGAAAGCAGATACGCAGTATTTT
CASREPTGKADTQYF